This T cell receptor (beta chain) was recorded in a study of cytotoxic CD8 clonotypes in ibrutinib-treated CLL. Study observations and caveats: Once treatment began, public clonotypes, which were uncommon, contracted or stayed stable. Lymph node repertoires were not studied, and sampling times were unmatched.

Germline trimming cut 7 bases from V and 5 bases from J; bases unmatched to any gene: 8. Germline CDR1 is MNHEY and CDR2 is SVGAGI. This CDR3 is built from 14 residues. About this clone: Antigen unknown.

The table came from immunoSEQ multiplex PCR; TCRdb's copy has only in-frame clones and leaves some out. Counted here are 80,000 to 95,000 clones, around 79% occurring once; the ten biggest clones make up around 5%. The clonotype comes from a human donor with chronic lymphocytic leukemia. This rearrangement joins TRBV6-5 to TRBJ2-3; 8 bases match TRBD1. The specimen comprised PBMCs, sampled after 12 months of ibrutinib treatment. The chain's CDR3 is CASTPTGAGDTQYF. The CDR3 DNA sequence: TGTGCCAGCACCCCGACAGGGGCGGGAGATACGCAGTATTTT.